The rows below give T cell receptor beta chains drawn from one sample of a study of blood T cell repertoires in COVID-19. Only in-frame clones appear in the TCRdb table, and some are missing; sequencing was by immunoSEQ multiplex PCR. The data contain about 120,000 clones, roughly nine tenths of them singletons. What was sequenced was peripheral blood. The source of these receptors is a woman aged 70-85 years with COVID-19, enrolled during active disease. Each CDR3 is given with its conserved first and last residue.

v_gene	j_gene	CDR3aa
TRBV18	TRBJ1-2	CASSPEGAYGYTF
TRBV6-1	TRBJ1-2	CASSDRQTGYTF
TRBV23-1	TRBJ2-6	CARRSSSGANVLTF
TRBV19	TRBJ1-5	CASSIPGGRNQPQHF
TRBV29-1	TRBJ1-5	CSVEDQGQPQHF
TRBV10-3	TRBJ2-1	CAITGSGSSYNEQFF
TRBV5-1	TRBJ2-5	CASSLALEETQYF
TRBV6-1	TRBJ1-6	CASSVTGRGMNSPLHF
TRBV7-6	TRBJ2-2	CASSLGTSGGAARDTGELFF
TRBV7-2	TRBJ2-1	CASSFTSGEEPEQFF
TRBV28	TRBJ2-4	CASSLSAGKLAKNIQYF
TRBV29-1	TRBJ1-3	CSVDTDSSGNTIYF
TRBV18	TRBJ2-3	CASSPEASGWSTDTQYF
TRBV7-9	TRBJ1-1	CASSVEGPVTEAFF
TRBV3-1/TRBV3-2	TRBJ2-7	CASSRASGGTYEQYF
TRBV19	TRBJ1-5	CASSKGQGAIQPQHF
TRBV11-2	TRBJ1-4	CASSPRDRGQGEKLFF